This T cell receptor beta chain was obtained from a study of cytomegalovirus exposure and HLA in healthy donors. The PCR employed 60 Vbeta primers together with 13 Jbeta primers. The repertoire was sequenced with immunoSEQ multiplex PCR; TCRdb's copy has only in-frame clones and lacks some. The sample lists approximately 150,000 clones, 80% to 90% occurring once. Findings and caveats of the study: Per a later analysis, HLA-associated TCR beta chains showed more clonal expansion than other, equally common TCR beta chains.

A few counts support this clone. Its antigen is undetermined. Deletions cut 5 bases from V and 4 bases from J, with 20 bases between. CDR3 length: 16 amino acids. Germline loops: CDR1 SGHAT, CDR2 FQNNGV. The V and J genes are TRBV11-2 and TRBJ2-5, with D possibly being TRBD1 (7 bases). This receptor was identified in a woman aged 40 to 50 in good health and CMV-seropositive. The sequenced material came from PBMCs. The CDR3 sequence is CASSREIGGGVETQYF. The CDR3 nucleotides are TGTGCCAGCAGCCGAGAGATCGGAGGGGGCGTAGAGACCCAGTACTTC.